The clone carrying this T cell receptor beta chain has just a few counts. What it binds is unknown. This CDR3 is 13 amino acids long. Germline loops: CDR1 MDHEN, CDR2 SYDVKM. V was pared by 1 base and J by 6 bases, with 7 bases between. The data are from a study of beta chain features in type 1 diabetes. Overall study results and limits: Over-representation of high TCR-expressing cells was a possible consequence of cDNA sequencing.

Since all of the isolated RNA was reverse transcribed, expressed TCRB transcripts were what got sequenced. Generated by immunoSEQ multiplex PCR, the TCRdb table keeps only in-frame clones and is missing some. The sample shows 900,000 or so clones, roughly a sixth of them seen only once. The V gene is TRBV28, the J gene TRBJ2-1; unclear D gene. The receptor comes from a woman younger than 35 in good health. Sequences were obtained from naive CD4+ T cells from blood. The CDR3, as DNA: TGTGCCAGCAGTTTATACGGACCCAATGAGCAGTTCTTC. It yields the protein CASSLYGPNEQFF.